Below, one T cell receptor (beta chain) is given with its context. Its antigen is not identified. The record originates from a study of shared clonotypes between healthy human individuals. Findings of the study overall: Larger estimated richness was generally recorded for naive subsets relative to memory subsets.

V was clipped by 1 base and J by 6 bases, with 12 bases between them. This CDR3 has 13 amino acids. Looked up from germline, CDR1 is GTSNPN and CDR2 is SVGIG (reference sequence). Deep-level settings were used for running the assay. Replicate PCRs for sorted subsets used roughly 200 ng DNA; this equaled around 28,000 T cell genomes. Profiled with immunoSEQ multiplex PCR; TCRdb holds only in-frame clones, not every one. This sample yields around 1,100,000 clones, of which 70% to 80% are seen a single time; roughly 0.82% belongs to the top ten. Sequenced material: memory CD4+ T cells from PBMCs. The subset here: CD45RA-negative fraction. The receptor's source is a man aged 18 to 30 in good health. Some clones in this sample may be carry-over from other donors' samples. The rearrangement joins TRBV30 to TRBJ1-1, with D maybe TRBD1 (5 bases). In DNA, the CDR3 is TGTGCCTGGAGTGGGACGAGGGGCGCTGAAGCTTTCTTT. Encoded protein: CAWSGTRGAEAFF.